This T cell receptor beta chain came from a study of early T cells in non-severe SARS-CoV-2 infection. TCRdb passed the 5' RACE reads through MiXCR, listing each CDR3 protein once. The sample lists approximately 77,000 distinct CDR3 sequences; 10% to 15% were seen once. General study points: CD4 and private specificities were missed by VDJdb matching, which favored anti-spike CD8 responses.

Germline CDR1 and CDR2: WSHSY and SAAADI. The CDR3 runs to 13 residues. V lost 11 bases to trimming and J lost 5 bases; unmatched junction nucleotides: 11. Regarding this clonotype: Its cognate antigen is unknown.

V and J are TRBV10-2 and TRBJ2-5, with 7 nucleotides matching TRBD2. The sequenced sample consisted of whole blood. This receptor was obtained from an adult who was a healthcare worker with PCR-confirmed SARS-CoV-2 infection or an uninfected control (not recorded which). The CDR3 DNA sequence: TGCGCCGTCAAGGGCCTAGCGGACGAGACCCAGTACTTC. This gives the protein CAVKGLADETQYF.